This T cell receptor (beta chain) was captured in a study of cytomegalovirus exposure and HLA in healthy donors. Turning to this clone: Its antigen remains unidentified.

Trimming removed 7 bases at V and 6 bases at J, with 13 bases between. CDR1 SQVTM and CDR2 ANQGSEA come from the germline V gene. The CDR3 runs 12 residues. Primers: 60 Vbeta forward and 13 Jbeta reverse. Clones were sequenced by immunoSEQ multiplex PCR, and TCRdb holds only the in-frame ones, with some missing. The top ten hold about 1.2% of the sample, which has tens of thousands of clones, roughly 80% seen once. Whole-study results and caveats: In a later analysis, across HLA loci, associated TCR counts were highest for DRB1, lowest for HLA-C.

This receptor was obtained from a girl aged 2 to 10 in good health and CMV-seropositive. The V and J genes are TRBV29-1 and TRBJ1-5, with D uncertain. Sequenced sample: PBMCs. As DNA, the CDR3 is TGCAGCGCGGGCGAGGGAGGTCAGCCCCAGCATTTT. Protein: CSAGEGGQPQHF.